Here is one T cell receptor beta chain with its context. Its antigen has not been determined. Base qualities are not recorded, but no much larger clone differs from it by a single base. The CDR3 has 13 amino acids, counting the end cysteine and phenylalanine. Only CDR3 DNA is held: 39 bases, read in frame from base 1. CDR1 is given as SNHLY and CDR2 as FYNNEI, both from the germline V gene. Clipping removes 8 bases from V and 12 bases from J, with 16 as the unmatched junction base count. These reads were obtained on an Illumina MiSeq. For TCRbeta CDR3 amplification, the template was genomic DNA taken from the sorted T cell subsets. The TCRbeta CDR3 region was amplified by multiplex PCR using 30 forward and 13 reverse primers. PCR products were purified with AMPure XP beads, then indices and adaptors were added in a second approximately 27-cycle PCR. Before sequencing, the libraries were purified from gel with the QIAquick Gel Extraction Kit. The authors processed their data as follows. Paired-end reads were merged with FLASH and aligned to IMGT V, D and J germline references using IgBLAST. After reads whose alignment identity to germline references fell below 70% were discarded, roughly 10,000,000 reads remained study-wide. Following IMGT definitions, CDR3 boundaries, reading frame and productivity were assigned. Highly-expanded clones were defined as clones making up 1% or more of reads, and normalized Shannon entropy was used to measure diversity. Unpaired two-tailed t-tests were used to test group differences in Shannon entropy. TCRdb reanalyzed the raw reads on its own, using fastp at Q25 for trimming and MiXCR for clone calling, and kept in-frame beta chains. Each entry is one CDR3 protein sequence, shown with its most common DNA and genes. The V and J calls, along with clone size, are taken from TCRdb and not from the paper's own processing. Recorded for this sample are about 270,000 distinct CDR3 sequences; around 47% of them occurred a single time. Roughly 13% of the sample is taken by the ten largest.

The sample is drawn from a study of type 1 and type 2 diabetes patients (dated by TCRdb to 2016 to 2017). Study-level background: About 10 type 1 diabetes patients, four type 2 diabetes patients and 6 or 7 nondiabetic controls, all recruited in China, made up the cohort. Across the study, CD4+ and CD8+ T cells were positively selected from PBMCs using CD4 or CD8 MicroBeads on MACS columns. A total of about 19 million paired-end reads was generated across the whole study. The study used high-throughput sequencing to profile TCRbeta repertoires and compare individuals with type 1 diabetes, type 2 diabetes and no diabetes. Type 2 diabetes patients served as a disease comparison group for the type 1 diabetes patients. Comparing approximately 19-cycle and roughly 27-cycle amplification showed similar V gene usage, suggesting similar primer efficiencies and random PCR bias. Paired-end sequencing of TCRbeta libraries was performed on Illumina HiSeq 2000 or MiSeq instruments.

Every diabetic patient fulfilled standard classification criteria for type 1 or type 2 diabetes, and glucose and C-peptide were measured using WHO-recommended methods. Donors were excluded if they had other autoimmune diseases or infections within the previous four weeks. From each participant, roughly 10 milliliters of peripheral blood were collected. PBMCs were isolated with LymphoPrep density separation. What the study reported, not specific to this receptor: Only a few highly-expanded CD4+ clones (median one) were found in type 2 diabetes patients, and these clones made up a median roughly 3.6% of reads. Highly correlated V and J gene usage patterns were observed for type 2 diabetes and control samples, with an average of around 0.97 between samples. Because only a limited number of T2D and control samples were sequenced, some T1D-only HECs might also appear in more T2D or control samples. The study groups were not matched for age and gender, which could possibly have biased interpretation. High diversity was shown by type 2 diabetes repertoires, and the diversity was significantly greater than that of type 1 diabetes repertoires in both CD4+ and CD8+ T cells.

The clonotype was recovered from a man in his late teens or twenties with type 2 diabetes. The rearrangement combines TRBV2 with TRBJ2-7, and TRBD1 aligns with 7 junction nucleotides. Material: peripheral blood mononuclear cells (PBMCs). The DNA sequence follows: TGTGCCAGCGGCCGGGACAGAGGTTTTGTGTTGTACTTC. It translates to CASGRDRGFVLYF.